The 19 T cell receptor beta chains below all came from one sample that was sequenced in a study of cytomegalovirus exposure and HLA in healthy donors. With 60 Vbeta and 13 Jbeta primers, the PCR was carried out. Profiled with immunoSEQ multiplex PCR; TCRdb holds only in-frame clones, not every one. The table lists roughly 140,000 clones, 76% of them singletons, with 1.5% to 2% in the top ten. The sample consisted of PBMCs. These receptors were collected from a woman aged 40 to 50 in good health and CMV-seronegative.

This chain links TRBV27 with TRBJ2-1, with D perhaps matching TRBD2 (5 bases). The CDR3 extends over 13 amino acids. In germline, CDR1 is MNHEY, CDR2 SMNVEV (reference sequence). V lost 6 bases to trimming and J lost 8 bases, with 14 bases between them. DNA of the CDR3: TGTGCCAGCAGCCTCGGCGCTAGCCATGAGCAGTTCTTC. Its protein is CASSLGASHEQFF.

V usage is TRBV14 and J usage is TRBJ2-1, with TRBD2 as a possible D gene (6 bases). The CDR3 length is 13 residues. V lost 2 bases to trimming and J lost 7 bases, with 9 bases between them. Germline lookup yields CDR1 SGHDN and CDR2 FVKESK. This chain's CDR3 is CASSQYGGNEQFF. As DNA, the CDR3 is TGTGCCAGCAGCCAATACGGGGGAAATGAGCAGTTCTTC.

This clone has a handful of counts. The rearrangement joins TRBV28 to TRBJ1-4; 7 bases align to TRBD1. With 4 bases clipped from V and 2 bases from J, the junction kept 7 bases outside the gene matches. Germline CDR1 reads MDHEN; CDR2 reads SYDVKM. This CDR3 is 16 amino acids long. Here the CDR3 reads CASSSLTGRTNEKLFF. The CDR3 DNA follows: TGTGCCAGCAGTTCGCTGACAGGGCGTACTAATGAAAAACTGTTTTTT.

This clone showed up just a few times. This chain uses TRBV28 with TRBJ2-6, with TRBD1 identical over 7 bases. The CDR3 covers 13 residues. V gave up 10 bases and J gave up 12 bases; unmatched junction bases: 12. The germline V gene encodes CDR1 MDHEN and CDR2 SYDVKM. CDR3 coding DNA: TGTGCCATCGACGACCGGGACAGAGGCGTCCTGACTTTC. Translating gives CAIDDRDRGVLTF.

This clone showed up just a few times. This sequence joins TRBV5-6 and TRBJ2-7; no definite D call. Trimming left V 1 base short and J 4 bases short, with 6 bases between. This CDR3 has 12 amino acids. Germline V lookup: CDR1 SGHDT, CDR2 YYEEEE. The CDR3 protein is CASSLRSYEQYF. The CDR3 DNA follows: TGTGCCAGCAGCTTGAGGAGTTACGAGCAGTACTTC.

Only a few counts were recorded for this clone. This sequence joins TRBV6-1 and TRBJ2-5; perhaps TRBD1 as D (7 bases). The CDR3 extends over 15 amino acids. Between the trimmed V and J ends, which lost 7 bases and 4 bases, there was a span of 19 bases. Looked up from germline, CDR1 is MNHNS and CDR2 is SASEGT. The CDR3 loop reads CASTLIGGGAETQYF. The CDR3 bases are TGTGCCAGCACCCTTATAGGAGGGGGCGCAGAGACCCAGTACTTC.

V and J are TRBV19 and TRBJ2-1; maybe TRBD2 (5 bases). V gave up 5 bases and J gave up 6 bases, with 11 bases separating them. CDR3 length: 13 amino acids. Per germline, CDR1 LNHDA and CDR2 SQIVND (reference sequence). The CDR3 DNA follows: TGTGCCAGTAGTCGGGGAAGCGGCAATGAGCAGTTCTTC. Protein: CASSRGSGNEQFF.

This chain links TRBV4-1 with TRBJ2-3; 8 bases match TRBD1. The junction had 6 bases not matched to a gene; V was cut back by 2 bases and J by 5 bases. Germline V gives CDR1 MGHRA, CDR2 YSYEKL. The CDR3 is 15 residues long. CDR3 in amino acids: CASSQHPDREDTQYF. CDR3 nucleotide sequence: TGCGCCAGCAGCCAACATCCGGACAGGGAAGATACGCAGTATTTT.

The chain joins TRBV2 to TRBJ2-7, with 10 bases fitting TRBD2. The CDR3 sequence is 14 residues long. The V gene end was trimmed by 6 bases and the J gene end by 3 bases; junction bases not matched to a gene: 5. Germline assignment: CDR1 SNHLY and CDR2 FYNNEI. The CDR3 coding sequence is TGTGCCAGCAGGCGGGCTAGCGGGGGCTACGAGCAGTACTTC. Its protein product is CASRRASGGYEQYF.

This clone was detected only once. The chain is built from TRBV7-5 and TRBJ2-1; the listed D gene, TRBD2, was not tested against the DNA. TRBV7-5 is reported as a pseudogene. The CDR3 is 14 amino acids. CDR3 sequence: CVRSLVGTNNEQFF. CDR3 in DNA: TGTGTCAGAAGCTTAGTGGGGACTAACAATGAGCAGTTCTTC.

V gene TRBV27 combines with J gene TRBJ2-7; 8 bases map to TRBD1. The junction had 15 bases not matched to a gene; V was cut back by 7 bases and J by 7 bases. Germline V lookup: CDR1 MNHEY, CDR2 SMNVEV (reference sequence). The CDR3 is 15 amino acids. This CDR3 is CASTPVGTGEKEQYF. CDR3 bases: TGTGCCAGCACCCCGGTGGGGACAGGTGAGAAAGAGCAGTACTTC.

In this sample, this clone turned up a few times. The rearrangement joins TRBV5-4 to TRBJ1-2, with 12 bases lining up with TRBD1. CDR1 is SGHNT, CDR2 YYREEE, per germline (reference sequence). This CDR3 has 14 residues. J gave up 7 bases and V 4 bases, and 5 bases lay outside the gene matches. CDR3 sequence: CASSAGTGGLGYTF. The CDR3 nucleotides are TGTGCCAGCAGCGCCGGGACAGGGGGCCTTGGCTACACCTTC.

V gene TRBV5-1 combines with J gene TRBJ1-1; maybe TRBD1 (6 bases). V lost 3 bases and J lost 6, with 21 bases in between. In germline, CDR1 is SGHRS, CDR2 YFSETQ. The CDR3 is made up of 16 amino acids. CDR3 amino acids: CASSSLLGGASAEAFF. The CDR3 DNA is TGCGCCAGCAGCTCCCTCCTTGGGGGGGCGTCCGCTGAAGCTTTCTTT.

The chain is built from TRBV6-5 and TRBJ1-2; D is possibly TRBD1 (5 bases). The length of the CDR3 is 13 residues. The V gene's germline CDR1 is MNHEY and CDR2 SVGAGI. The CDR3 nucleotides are TGTGCTGGGCTTGAGGGACTTTGGTATGGCTACACCTTC. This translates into CAGLEGLWYGYTF.

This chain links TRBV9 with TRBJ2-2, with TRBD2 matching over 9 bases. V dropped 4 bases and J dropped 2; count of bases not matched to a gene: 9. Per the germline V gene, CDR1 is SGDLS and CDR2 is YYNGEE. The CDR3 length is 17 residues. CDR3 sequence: CASSPWGGRANTGELFF. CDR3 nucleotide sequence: TGTGCCAGCAGCCCTTGGGGCGGGAGGGCCAACACCGGGGAGCTGTTTTTT.

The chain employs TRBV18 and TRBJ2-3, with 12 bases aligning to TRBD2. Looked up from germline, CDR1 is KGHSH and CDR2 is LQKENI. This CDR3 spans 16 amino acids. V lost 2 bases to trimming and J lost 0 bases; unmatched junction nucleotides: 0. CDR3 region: CASSPGLAGSTDTQYF. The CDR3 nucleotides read TGTGCCAGCTCACCAGGACTAGCGGGAAGCACAGATACGCAGTATTTT.

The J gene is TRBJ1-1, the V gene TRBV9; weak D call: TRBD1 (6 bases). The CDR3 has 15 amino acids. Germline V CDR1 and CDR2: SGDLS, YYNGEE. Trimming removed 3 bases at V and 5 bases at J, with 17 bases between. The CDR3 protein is CASSGTAGVVTEAFF. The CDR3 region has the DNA TGTGCCAGCAGCGGAACCGCAGGGGTAGTGACTGAAGCTTTCTTT. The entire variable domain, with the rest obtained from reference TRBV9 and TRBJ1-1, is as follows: DSGVTQTPKHLITATGQRVTLRCSPRSGDLSVYWYQQSLDQGLQFLIQYYNGEERAKGNILERFSAQQFPDLHSELNLSSLELGDSALYFCASSGTAGVVTEAFFGQGTRLTVV.

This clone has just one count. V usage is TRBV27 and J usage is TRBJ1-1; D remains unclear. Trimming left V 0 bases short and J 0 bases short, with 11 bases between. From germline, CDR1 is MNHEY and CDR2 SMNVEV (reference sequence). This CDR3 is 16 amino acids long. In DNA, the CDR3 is TGTGCCAGCAGTTTATCCCCGCGCGGGGTGAACACTGAAGCTTTCTTT. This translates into CASSLSPRGVNTEAFF.

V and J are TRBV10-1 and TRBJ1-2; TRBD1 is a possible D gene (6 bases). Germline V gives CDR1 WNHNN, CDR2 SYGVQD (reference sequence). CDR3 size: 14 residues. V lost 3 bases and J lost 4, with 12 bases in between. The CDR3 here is CASSDTGYSYGYTF. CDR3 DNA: TGCGCCAGCAGTGACACAGGGTATAGCTATGGCTACACCTTC.